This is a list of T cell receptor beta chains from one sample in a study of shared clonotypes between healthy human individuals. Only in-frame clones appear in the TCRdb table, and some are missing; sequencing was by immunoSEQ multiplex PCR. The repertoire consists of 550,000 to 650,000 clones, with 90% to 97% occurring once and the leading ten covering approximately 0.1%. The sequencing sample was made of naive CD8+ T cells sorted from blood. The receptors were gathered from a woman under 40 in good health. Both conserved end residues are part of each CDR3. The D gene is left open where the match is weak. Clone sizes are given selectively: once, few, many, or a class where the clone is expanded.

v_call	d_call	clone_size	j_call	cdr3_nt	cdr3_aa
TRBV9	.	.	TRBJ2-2	TGTGCCAGCAGCGTTACAGGGCAGAACACCGGGGAGCTGTTTTTT	CASSVTGQNTGELFF
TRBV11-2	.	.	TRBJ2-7	TGTGCCAGCAGCTTAGATTCTCCTAGTCTTCGGTTGGGGCAGTACTTC	CASSLDSPSLRLGQYF
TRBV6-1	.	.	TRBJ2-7	TGTGCCAGCAATGGGGGGCTGTCCTACGAGCAGTACTTC	CASNGGLSYEQYF
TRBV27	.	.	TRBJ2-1	TGTGCCAGCACAGGGGGGAGCCCCTACAATGAGCAGTTCTTC	CASTGGSPYNEQFF
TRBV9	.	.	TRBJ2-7	TGTGCCAGCAGCGTAGCGACAGGTAACTCCTACGAGCAGTACTTC	CASSVATGNSYEQYF
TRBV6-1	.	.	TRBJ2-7	TGTGCCAGCAGTGAAGGAGGTAGCCTTCTCTACGAGCAGTACTTC	CASSEGGSLLYEQYF
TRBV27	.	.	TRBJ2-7	TGTGCCAGCAGTTTAGGAAAGGGGGGGCTCTTGTACTTC	CASSLGKGGLLYF
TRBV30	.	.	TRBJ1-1	TGTGCCTGGAGTGGTTTGTCAAACACTGAAGCTTTCTTT	CAWSGLSNTEAFF
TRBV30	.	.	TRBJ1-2	TGTGCCTGGAGAGAATACTGGGACCCACAATTGAGTGGCTACACCTTC	CAWREYWDPQLSGYTF
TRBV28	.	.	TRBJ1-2	TGTGCCAGCAGCACCTACGGGTGGAATGGCTACACCTTC	CASSTYGWNGYTF
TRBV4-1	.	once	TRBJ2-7	TGCGCCAGCAGCCAAGATACCCTAGGATTGTACGAGCAGTACTTC	CASSQDTLGLYEQYF
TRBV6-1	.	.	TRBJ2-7	TGTGCCAGTGAGACAGATTTTGCAGAATCCTACGAGCAGTACTTC	CASETDFAESYEQYF
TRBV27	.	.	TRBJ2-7	TGTGCCAGTTCCGGGGCAGTGGCCTACGAGCAGTACTTC	CASSGAVAYEQYF
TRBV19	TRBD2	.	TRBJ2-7	TGTGCCAGTAGTAGTGGGGGGTCCTCGGCCAGGGCGGGAGGGCCCTACGAGCAGTACTTC	CASSSGGSSARAGGPYEQYF
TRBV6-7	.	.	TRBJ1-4	TGTGCCATCCCTAATTCCAGGCCGGATAATGAAAAACTGTTTTTT	CAIPNSRPDNEKLFF
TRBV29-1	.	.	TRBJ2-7	TGCAGCGTCCAAAGCCCTAGGAGCTCCTACGAGCAGTACTTC	CSVQSPRSSYEQYF
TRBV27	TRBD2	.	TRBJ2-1	TGTGCCAGCAGATTAACGCTTCCCGGGACTAGCGTCGAGGATGAGCAGTTCTTC	CASRLTLPGTSVEDEQFF
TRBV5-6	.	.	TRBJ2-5	TGTGCCAGCAGCTTGGCCGCGGGGCCAGAGACCCAGTACTTC	CASSLAAGPETQYF
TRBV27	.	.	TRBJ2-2	TGTGCCAGCAGTTACGACTCGACCAGCCCTCGGACCGGGGAGCTGTTTTTT	CASSYDSTSPRTGELFF
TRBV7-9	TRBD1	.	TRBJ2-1	TGTGCCAGCAGCCGACAGGGACATGAGCAGTTCTTC	CASSRQGHEQFF
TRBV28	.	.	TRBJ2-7	TGTGCCAGCAGTGGAGCGGCCACTCAGTACTTC	CASSGAATQYF
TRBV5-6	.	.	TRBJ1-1	TGTGCCAGCACCTCCGAAGAGGCCTGGGACACTGAAGCTTTCTTT	CASTSEEAWDTEAFF
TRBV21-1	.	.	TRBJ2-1	TGTGCCAGCAGCAGACAGGGTGGCAATGAGCAGTTCTTC	CASSRQGGNEQFF
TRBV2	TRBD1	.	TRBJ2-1	TGTGCCAGCACAGACTGGGACAGGCAGCAGTTCTTC	CASTDWDRQQFF
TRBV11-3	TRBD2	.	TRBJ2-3	TGTGCCAGCAGCTCGTACCTAGCGGGAGGGCCGGATACGCAGTATTTT	CASSSYLAGGPDTQYF
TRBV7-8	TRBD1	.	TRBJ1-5	TGTGCCAGCAGCCCCCACAGGGGTAGTCAGCCCCAGCATTTT	CASSPHRGSQPQHF
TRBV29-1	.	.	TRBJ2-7	TGCAGCGTTGAAGTGGGGAGCCACGAGCAGTACTTC	CSVEVGSHEQYF
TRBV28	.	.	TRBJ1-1	TGTGCCAGCAGTGCGGGGGACACTGAAGCTTTCTTT	CASSAGDTEAFF
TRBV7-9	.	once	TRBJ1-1	TGTGCCAGCAGCTTGGTTCAGGGGAACACTGAAGCTTTCTTT	CASSLVQGNTEAFF
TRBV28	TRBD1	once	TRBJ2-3	TGTGCCAGCAGTTCAGGACAGGGGGGGACAGATACGCAGTATTTT	CASSSGQGGTDTQYF
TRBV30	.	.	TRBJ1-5	TGTGCCTGGAGTGACGGGTATGATCAGCCCCAGCATTTT	CAWSDGYDQPQHF
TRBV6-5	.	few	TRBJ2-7	TGTGCCAGCAGTGTTGAAGCGCCCGTCTCCTACGAGCAGTACTTC	CASSVEAPVSYEQYF
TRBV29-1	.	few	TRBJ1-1	TGCAGCGTTGAACTGAACACTGAAGCTTTCTTT	CSVELNTEAFF
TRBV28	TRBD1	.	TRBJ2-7	TGTGCCAGCAGTTCTCGACAGGGGAAGTACGAGCAGTACTTC	CASSSRQGKYEQYF
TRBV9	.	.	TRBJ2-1	TGTGCCAGCAGCGTAGATGAGTGGATACAGTTCTTC	CASSVDEWIQFF
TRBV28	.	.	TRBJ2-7	TGTGCCAGCACTTGGGGGTCCTACGAGCAGTACTTC	CASTWGSYEQYF
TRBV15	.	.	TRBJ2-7	TGTGCCACCAGCAGCCTCCAGGAGGGATCCTACGAGCAGTACTTC	CATSSLQEGSYEQYF
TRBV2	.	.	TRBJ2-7	TGTGCCAGCAGTGAACGAATCGGGAGTTCCTACGAGCAGTACTTC	CASSERIGSSYEQYF
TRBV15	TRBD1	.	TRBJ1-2	TGTGCCACCAGCAGAGATCTGTCGGGGACAGGGGCGCCCTATGGCTACACCTTC	CATSRDLSGTGAPYGYTF
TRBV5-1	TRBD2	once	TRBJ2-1	TGCGCCAGCAGCCCCACTAGCGGGACCTCCAGGGATGAGCAGTTCTTC	CASSPTSGTSRDEQFF
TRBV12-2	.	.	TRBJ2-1	TGTGCAAGTCGCGGCACGGCTAGCGGGAGGTTTTGGAACAATGAGCAGTTCTTC	CASRGTASGRFWNNEQFF
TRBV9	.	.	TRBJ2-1	TGTGCCAGCACCCCTGGTGTGGGAGATTTCAACAATGAGCAGTTCTTC	CASTPGVGDFNNEQFF
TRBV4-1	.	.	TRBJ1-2	TGCGCCAGCAGCCAAGGCCGAAACTATGGCTACACCTTC	CASSQGRNYGYTF
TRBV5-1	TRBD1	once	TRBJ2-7	TGCGCCAGCAGCCCCGGGGACAGGGGGCCCTACGAGCAGTACTTC	CASSPGDRGPYEQYF
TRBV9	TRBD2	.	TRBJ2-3	TGTGCCAGCAGCGGACGGACTAGCGGGATTTTAGATACGCAGTATTTT	CASSGRTSGILDTQYF
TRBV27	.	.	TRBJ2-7	TGTGCCAGCAGTTTACGAGGAGTCTACGAGCAGTACTTC	CASSLRGVYEQYF
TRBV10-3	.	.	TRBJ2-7	TGTGCCATCAGTGAGTCGGGATCCACCTACTACGAGCAGTACTTC	CAISESGSTYYEQYF
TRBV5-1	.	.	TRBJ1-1	TGCGCCAGCAGCTTGACCGGGGCGAACACTGAAGCTTTCTTT	CASSLTGANTEAFF
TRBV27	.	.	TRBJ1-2	TGTGCCAGCAGGAGTGGCGGCTATGGCTACACCTTC	CASRSGGYGYTF
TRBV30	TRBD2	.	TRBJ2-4	TGTGCCTGGAACCGACAGAAGGGACTAGGCTCCAAAAACATTCAGTACTTC	CAWNRQKGLGSKNIQYF